This T cell receptor beta chain was identified during a study of shared clonotypes between healthy human individuals. Turning to the study itself: The donors, a couple of women and a few men, were aged 18 to 49. Three plates each covered CD4 naive and memory; CD8 naive two, CD8 memory one.

V trimming: 2 bases; J trimming: 3 bases; junction bases outside the gene matches: 8. The germline V gene encodes CDR1 MDHEN and CDR2 SYDVKM. The CDR3 covers 16 residues. TCRdb's copy holds only in-frame clones and misses some; the assay was immunoSEQ multiplex PCR. The table has around 330,000 clones, over 65% seen once. The specimen was memory CD4+ T cells sorted from blood. This sample's subset: CD45RA-negative fraction. The receptor comes from a young man in good health. This chain connects TRBV28 to TRBJ2-7; 9 nucleotides align to TRBD1. The CDR3 DNA sequence: TGTGCCAGCAGTTTACCCTTGGACAGGGGCGGCTACGAGCAGTACTTC. This sequence encodes CASSLPLDRGGYEQYF.